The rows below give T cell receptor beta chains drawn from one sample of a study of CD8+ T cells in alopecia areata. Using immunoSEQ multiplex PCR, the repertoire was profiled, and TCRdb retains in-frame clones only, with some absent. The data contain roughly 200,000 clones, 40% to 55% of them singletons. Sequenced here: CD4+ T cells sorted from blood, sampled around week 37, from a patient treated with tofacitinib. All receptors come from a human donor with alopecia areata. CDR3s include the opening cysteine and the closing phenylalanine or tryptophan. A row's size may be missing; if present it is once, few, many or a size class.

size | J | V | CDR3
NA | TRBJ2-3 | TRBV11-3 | CASSLGTGGSDTQYF
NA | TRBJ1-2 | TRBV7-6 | CASSFDRGRGGYTF
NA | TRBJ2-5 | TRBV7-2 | CASSRDRVETQYF
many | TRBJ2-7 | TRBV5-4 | CASSSESSLSYEQYF
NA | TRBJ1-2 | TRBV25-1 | CASSERADKNGYTF
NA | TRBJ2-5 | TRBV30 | CAWSVGLAGETQYF
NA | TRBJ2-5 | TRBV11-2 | CASSSTGRREETQYF
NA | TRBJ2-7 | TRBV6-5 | CASSYGPPLRTYEQYF
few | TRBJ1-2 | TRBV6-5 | CASSYGVGYTF
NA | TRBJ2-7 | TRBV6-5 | CASRAGQGNYEQYF
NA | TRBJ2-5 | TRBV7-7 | CASSLTGGAETQYF
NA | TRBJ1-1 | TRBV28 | CASNRQGRGFF
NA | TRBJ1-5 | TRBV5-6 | CASSWWTKGNQPQHF
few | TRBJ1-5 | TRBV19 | CASSMEFSNQPQHF
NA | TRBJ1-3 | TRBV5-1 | CASSLEGSGNTIYF
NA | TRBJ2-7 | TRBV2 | CASSVSGSPTGEQYF
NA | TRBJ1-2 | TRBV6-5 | CASSYRDRGLDGYTF
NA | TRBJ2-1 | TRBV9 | CASSDGGLAGGGNEQFF
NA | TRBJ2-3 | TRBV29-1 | CSIWDALDTQYF
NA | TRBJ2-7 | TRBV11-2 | CASSAGAPLYEQYF
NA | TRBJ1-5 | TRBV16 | CASSQFGPSQPQHF
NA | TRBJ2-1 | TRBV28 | CASSLAGGYNEQFF
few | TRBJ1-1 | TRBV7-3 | CASSLIGGANTEAFF
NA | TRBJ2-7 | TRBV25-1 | CASSVAGGEQYF
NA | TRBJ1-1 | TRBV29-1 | CSVEDGGTALNTEAFF
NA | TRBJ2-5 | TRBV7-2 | CASSSLGPETQYF
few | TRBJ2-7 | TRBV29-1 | CSVTGAPYEQYF
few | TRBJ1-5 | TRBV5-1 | CASSLPLTGKVSNQPQHF
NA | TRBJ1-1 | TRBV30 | CAWAQRTMNTEAFF
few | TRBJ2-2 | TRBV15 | CATSSPKRSTNTGELFF
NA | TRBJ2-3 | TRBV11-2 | CASSLGGDTQYF
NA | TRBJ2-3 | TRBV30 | CAWRLDTQYF
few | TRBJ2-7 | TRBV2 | CASTAGRGSYEQYF
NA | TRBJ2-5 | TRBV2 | CASRSGREETQYF
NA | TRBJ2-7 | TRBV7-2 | CASSSRTGTYEQYF
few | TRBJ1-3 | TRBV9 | CASSVATAQGNTIYF
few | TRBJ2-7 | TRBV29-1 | CSVELGPEQYF
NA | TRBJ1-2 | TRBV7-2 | CASSPGQNYGYTF
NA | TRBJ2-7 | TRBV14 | CASSQDPGGVVPYEQYF